Below, 10 T cell receptor beta chains from the same sample are listed, as sequenced in a study of shared clonotypes between healthy human individuals. Profiled with immunoSEQ multiplex PCR; TCRdb holds only in-frame clones, not every one. Seen here are more than 2,000,000 clones, about 92% observed once, and the top ten hold about 0.41%. Sequencing was performed on naive CD4+ T cells from PBMCs. Subset denoted: CD45RA+ positively selected. The origin of the receptors is a man between 18 and 35 years old in good health. Some clones in this sample may be carry-over from other donors' samples.

This chain uses TRBV2 with TRBJ1-1; TRBD1 matches 9 bases. With 6 bases clipped from V and 2 bases from J, the junction kept 4 bases outside the gene matches. Germline CDR1 reads SNHLY; CDR2 reads FYNNEI. The CDR3 loop spans 14 amino acids. The CDR3 region is CASRKGQGNTEAFF. CDR3 sequence (DNA): TGTGCCAGCAGAAAGGGACAGGGAAACACTGAAGCTTTCTTT.

The chain carries TRBV4-3 and TRBJ2-3; D not certain. CDR3 size: 16 residues. V was trimmed by 1 base and J by 1 base, leaving 12 bases between them. The germline V gene has CDR1 LGHNA and CDR2 YSLEER. The CDR3 sequence is CASSQAGSLGTDTQYF. As DNA, the CDR3 is TGCGCCAGCAGCCAAGCTGGCAGTTTAGGCACAGATACGCAGTATTTT.

The chain has TRBV10-3 and TRBJ2-7; TRBD2 might be the D (6 bases). The ends were cut back, 4 bases at V and 4 bases at J, with 17 bases in the middle. Germline V gene sequence: CDR1 ENHRY, CDR2 SYGVKD. The CDR3 covers 15 residues. CDR3 DNA: TGTGCCATCAGTGCCCGAAGTGAGGGGAGGTACGAGCAGTACTTC. This gives the protein CAISARSEGRYEQYF.

The chain employs TRBV7-8 and TRBJ2-5; 7 bases match TRBD2. CDR3 length equals 13 residues. Germline CDR1 and CDR2: SGHVS and FQNEAQ. Unmatched junction bases numbered 2, after V lost 2 bases and J lost 5 bases. This chain's CDR3 is CASSLWGGETQYF. The CDR3 DNA is TGTGCCAGCAGCTTATGGGGGGGGGAGACCCAGTACTTC. Full variable domain (rest looked up from reference TRBV7-8 and TRBJ2-5): GAGVSQSPRYKVAKRGQDVALRCDPISGHVSLFWYQQALGQGPEFLTYFQNEAQLDKSGLPSDRFFAERPEGSVSTLKIQRTQQEDSAVYLCASSLWGGETQYFGPGTRLLVL.

The chain joins TRBV7-9 to TRBJ1-1; 7 positions agree with TRBD1. The CDR3 totals 15 residues. Germline V lookup: CDR1 SEHNR, CDR2 FQNEAQ (reference sequence). Germline trimming cut 0 bases from V and 5 bases from J; bases unmatched to any gene: 6. This CDR3 reads CASSLAQGQRTEAFF. The CDR3 bases are TGTGCCAGCAGCTTAGCACAGGGGCAGAGGACTGAAGCTTTCTTT.

J is TRBJ2-3 and V is TRBV7-9; 8 positions match TRBD1. The length of the CDR3 is 13 residues. J was trimmed by 5 bases and V by 4 bases; bases with no gene match: 2. The germline V gene has CDR1 SEHNR and CDR2 FQNEAQ (reference sequence). The DNA for the CDR3 is TGTGCCAGCAGCTCAGACAGGGGAGATACGCAGTATTTT. Protein sequence: CASSSDRGDTQYF.

This rearrangement joins TRBV9 to TRBJ2-1, with D unresolved. Trimming left V 8 bases short and J 4 bases short, with 13 bases between. Germline values: CDR1 SGDLS, CDR2 YYNGEE. The CDR3 spans 13 residues. The CDR3 reads CASSFSSYNEQFF. CDR3 sequence (DNA): TGTGCCAGTAGTTTCAGTTCGTACAATGAGCAGTTCTTC.

As for this clone: The germline gene is not matched at one end of the junction; a read error may be the cause. The chain recombines TRBV27 with TRBJ1-5; a possible D gene is TRBD1 (6 bases). The CDR3 is 15 amino acids. CDR1 is MNHEY and CDR2 is SMNVEV in the germline V gene (reference sequence). Here the CDR3 reads CASSLSGDPNQPQHF. For the CDR3, the DNA is TGTGCCAGCAGTCTATCAGGGGATCCCAATCAGCCCCAGCATTTT.

V and J are TRBV5-1 and TRBJ2-7; possible D gene TRBD2, 6 bases. Trimming took off 0 bases at V and 1 base at J, with 20 bases between the two ends. CDR1 and CDR2 (germline): SGHRS, YFSETQ. CDR3 size: 18 residues. CDR3 amino acids: CASSLVVRGGRRSYEQYF. CDR3 coding DNA: TGCGCCAGCAGCTTGGTAGTCCGTGGGGGGAGAAGATCCTACGAGCAGTACTTC.

The V and J genes are TRBV29-1 and TRBJ2-3, with D perhaps TRBD2 (7 bases). Germline V CDR1 and CDR2: SQVTM, ANQGSEA. The length of the CDR3 is 13 residues. The CDR3 is CSCWGGASDTQYF. DNA for the CDR3: TGCAGTTGTTGGGGGGGCGCTTCAGATACGCAGTATTTT.